This entry describes one T cell receptor (beta chain). The protocol was immunoSEQ multiplex PCR, while the TCRdb copy is restricted to in-frame clones and leaves out a portion. The sample lists fewer than 350,000 clones, roughly 90% occurring once. This CDR3 is built from 13 residues. V was cut by 7 bases and J by 1 base, with 10 bases left in between. The data derive from a study of blood T cell repertoires in COVID-19. About the research overall: The analysed material was cDNA or gDNA that came from T cells, B-cell-depleted T cells, or PBMCs.

Cohorts were assigned according to the clinical history that participants reported. The sequence derives from a woman younger than 35 with acute COVID-19. Sequencing was done on a sample of PBMCs or T cells enriched from blood (not recorded which). The V and J genes are TRBV12-3 or TRBV12-4 and TRBJ1-1; perhaps TRBD1 as D (5 bases). This chain's CDR3 is CASTRQRNTEAFF. The CDR3, as DNA: TGTGCCAGCACCCGACAGAGGAACACTGAAGCTTTCTTT.